This paragraph covers one T cell receptor (beta chain) sequence. These data belong to a study of T cell changes during pregnancy in multiple sclerosis. Clones were read by immunoSEQ multiplex PCR, and TCRdb kept only the in-frame ones, dropping some. The sample has 100,000 or so clones; 94% are singletons. The ends were cut back, 6 bases at V and 4 bases at J, with 16 bases in the middle. CDR3 length equals 14 residues. Germline CDR1 reads SNHLY; CDR2 reads FYNNEI. The V and J genes are TRBV2 and TRBJ2-7, with D tentatively TRBD1 (6 bases). This sequence was found in a female donor with multiple sclerosis, enrolled in a pregnancy study. The specimen comprised peripheral blood, sampled in the third trimester of pregnancy. CDR3 DNA sequence: TGTGCCAGCAGAGGAGACAGGCATCCTTACGAGCAGTACTTC. Encoded protein: CASRGDRHPYEQYF.